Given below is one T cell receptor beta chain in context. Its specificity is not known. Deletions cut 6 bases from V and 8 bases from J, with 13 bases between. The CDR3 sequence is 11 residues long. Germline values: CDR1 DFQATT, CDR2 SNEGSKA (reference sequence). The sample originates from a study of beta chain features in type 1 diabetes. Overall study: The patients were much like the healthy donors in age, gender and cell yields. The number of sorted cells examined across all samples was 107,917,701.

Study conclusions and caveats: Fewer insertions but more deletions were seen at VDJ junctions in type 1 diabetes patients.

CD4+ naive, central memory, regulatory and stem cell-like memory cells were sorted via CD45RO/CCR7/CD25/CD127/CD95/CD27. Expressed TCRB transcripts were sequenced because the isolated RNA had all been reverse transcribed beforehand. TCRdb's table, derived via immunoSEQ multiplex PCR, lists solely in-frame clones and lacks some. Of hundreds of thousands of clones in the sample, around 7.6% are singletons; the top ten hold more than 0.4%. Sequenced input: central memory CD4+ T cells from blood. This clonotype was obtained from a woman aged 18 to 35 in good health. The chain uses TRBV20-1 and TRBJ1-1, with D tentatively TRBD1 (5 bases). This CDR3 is CSAPKWGEAFF. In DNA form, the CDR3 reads TGCAGTGCACCAAAATGGGGGGAAGCTTTCTTT.